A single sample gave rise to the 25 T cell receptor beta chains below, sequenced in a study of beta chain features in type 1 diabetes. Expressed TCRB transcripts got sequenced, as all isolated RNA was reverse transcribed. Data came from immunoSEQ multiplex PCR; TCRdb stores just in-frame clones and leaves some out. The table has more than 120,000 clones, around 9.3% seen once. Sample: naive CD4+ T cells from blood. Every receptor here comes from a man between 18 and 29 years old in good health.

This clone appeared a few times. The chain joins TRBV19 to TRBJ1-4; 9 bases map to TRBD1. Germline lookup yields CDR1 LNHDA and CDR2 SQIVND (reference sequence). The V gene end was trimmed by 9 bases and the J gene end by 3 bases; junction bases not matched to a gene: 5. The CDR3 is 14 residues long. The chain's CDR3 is CASHDRGSNEKLFF. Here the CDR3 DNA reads TGTGCCAGCCACGACAGGGGGTCTAATGAAAAACTGTTTTTT.

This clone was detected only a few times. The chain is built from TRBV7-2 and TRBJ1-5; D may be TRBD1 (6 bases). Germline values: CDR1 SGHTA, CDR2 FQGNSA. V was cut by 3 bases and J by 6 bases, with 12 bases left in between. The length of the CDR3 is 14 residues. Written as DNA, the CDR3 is TGTGCCAGCAGCTTGGGGGCGGCGGGTCAGCCCCAGCATTTT. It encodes CASSLGAAGQPQHF.

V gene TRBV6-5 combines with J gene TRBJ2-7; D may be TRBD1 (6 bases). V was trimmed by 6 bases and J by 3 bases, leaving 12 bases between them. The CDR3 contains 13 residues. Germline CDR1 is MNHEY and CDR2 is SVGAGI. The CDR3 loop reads CASSTGTIYEQYF. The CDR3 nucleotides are TGTGCCAGCAGCACCGGGACAATCTACGAGCAGTACTTC.

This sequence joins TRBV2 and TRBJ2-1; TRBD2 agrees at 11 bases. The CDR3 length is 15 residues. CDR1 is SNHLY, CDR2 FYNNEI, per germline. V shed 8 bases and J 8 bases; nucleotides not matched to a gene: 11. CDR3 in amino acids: CASELSGGGRDEQFF. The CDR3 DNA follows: TGTGCCAGCGAACTTAGCGGGGGGGGCAGGGATGAGCAGTTCTTC.

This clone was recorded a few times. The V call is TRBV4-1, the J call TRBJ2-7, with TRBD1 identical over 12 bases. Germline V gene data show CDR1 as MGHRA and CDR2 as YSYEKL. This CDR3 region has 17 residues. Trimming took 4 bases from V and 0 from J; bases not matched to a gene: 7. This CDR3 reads CASSLGTGGLSSYEQYF. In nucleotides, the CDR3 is TGCGCCAGCAGCCTTGGGACAGGGGGCCTGAGCTCCTACGAGCAGTACTTC.

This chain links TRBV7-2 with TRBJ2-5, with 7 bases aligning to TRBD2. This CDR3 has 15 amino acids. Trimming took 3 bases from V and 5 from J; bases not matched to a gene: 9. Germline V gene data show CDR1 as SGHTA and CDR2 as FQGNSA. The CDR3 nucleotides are TGTGCCAGCAGCTTCAGGGCTAGCGGTTGGGAGACCCAGTACTTC. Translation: CASSFRASGWETQYF.

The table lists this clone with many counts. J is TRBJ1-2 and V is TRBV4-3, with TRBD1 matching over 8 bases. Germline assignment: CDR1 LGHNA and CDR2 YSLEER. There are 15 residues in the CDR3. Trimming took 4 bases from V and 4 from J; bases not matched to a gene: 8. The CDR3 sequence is CASSPEGQAGYGYTF. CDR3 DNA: TGCGCCAGCAGCCCAGAGGGACAGGCGGGCTATGGCTACACCTTC.

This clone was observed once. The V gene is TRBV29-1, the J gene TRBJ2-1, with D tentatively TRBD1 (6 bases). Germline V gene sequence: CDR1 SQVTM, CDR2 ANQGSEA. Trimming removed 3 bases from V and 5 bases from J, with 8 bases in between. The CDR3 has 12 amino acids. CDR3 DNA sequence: TGCAGCGTTGAGAGGACAGACAATGAGCAGTTCTTC. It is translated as CSVERTDNEQFF.

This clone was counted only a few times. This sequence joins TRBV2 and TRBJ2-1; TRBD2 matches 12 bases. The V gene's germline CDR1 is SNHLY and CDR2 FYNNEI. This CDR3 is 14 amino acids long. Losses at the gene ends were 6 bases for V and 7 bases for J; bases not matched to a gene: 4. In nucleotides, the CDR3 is TGTGCCAGCAGGGCTAGCGGGGGGGTGAATGAGCAGTTCTTC. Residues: CASRASGGVNEQFF.

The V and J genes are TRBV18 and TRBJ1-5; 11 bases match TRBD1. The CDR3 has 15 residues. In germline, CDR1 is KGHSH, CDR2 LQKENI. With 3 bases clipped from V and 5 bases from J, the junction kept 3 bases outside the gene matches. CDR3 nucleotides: TGTGCCAGCTCACCTACGGGACAGGGGGATCAGCCCCAGCATTTT. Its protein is CASSPTGQGDQPQHF. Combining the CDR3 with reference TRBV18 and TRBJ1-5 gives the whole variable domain NAGVMQNPRHLVRRRGQEARLRCSPMKGHSHVYWYRQLPEEGLKFMVYLQKENIIDESGMPKERFSAEFPKEGPSILRIQQVVRGDSAAYFCASSPTGQGDQPQHFGDGTRLSIL.

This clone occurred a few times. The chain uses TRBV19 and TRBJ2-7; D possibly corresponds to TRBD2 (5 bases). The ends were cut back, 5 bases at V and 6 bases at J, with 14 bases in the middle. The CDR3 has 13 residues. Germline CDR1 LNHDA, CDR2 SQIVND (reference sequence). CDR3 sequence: CASSPPSFREQYF. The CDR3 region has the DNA TGTGCCAGTAGTCCGCCTAGCTTCCGCGAGCAGTACTTC.

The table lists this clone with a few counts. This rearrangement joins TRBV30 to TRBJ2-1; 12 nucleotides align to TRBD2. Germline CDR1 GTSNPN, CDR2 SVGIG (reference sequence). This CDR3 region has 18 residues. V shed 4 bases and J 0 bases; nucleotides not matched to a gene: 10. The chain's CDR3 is CAWTQDRTSGVSYNEQFF. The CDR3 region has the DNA TGTGCCTGGACCCAGGATCGGACTAGCGGGGTCTCCTACAATGAGCAGTTCTTC.

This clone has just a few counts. Here the CDR3 DNA reads TGTGCCAGCAGCGTAGGGACAGGGGGAATCTATGGCTACACCTTC. Translated, it gives CASSVGTGGIYGYTF. The chain carries TRBV9 and TRBJ1-2; 10 bases agree with TRBD1. The CDR3 has 15 residues. Trimming cost V 0 bases and J 4 bases; bases outside gene matches: 3. Germline CDR1 is SGDLS and CDR2 is YYNGEE. The whole variable domain, remainder taken from reference TRBV9 and TRBJ1-2, is DSGVTQTPKHLITATGQRVTLRCSPRSGDLSVYWYQQSLDQGLQFLIQYYNGEERAKGNILERFSAQQFPDLHSELNLSSLELGDSALYFCASSVGTGGIYGYTFGSGTRLTVV.

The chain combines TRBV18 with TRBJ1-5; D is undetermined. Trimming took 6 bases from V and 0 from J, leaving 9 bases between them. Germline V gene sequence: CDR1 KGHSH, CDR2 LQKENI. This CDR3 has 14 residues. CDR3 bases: TGTGCCAGCTCCCAGATTCATAGCAATCAGCCCCAGCATTTT. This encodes CASSQIHSNQPQHF. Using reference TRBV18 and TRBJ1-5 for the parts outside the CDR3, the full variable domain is NAGVMQNPRHLVRRRGQEARLRCSPMKGHSHVYWYRQLPEEGLKFMVYLQKENIIDESGMPKERFSAEFPKEGPSILRIQQVVRGDSAAYFCASSQIHSNQPQHFGDGTRLSIL.

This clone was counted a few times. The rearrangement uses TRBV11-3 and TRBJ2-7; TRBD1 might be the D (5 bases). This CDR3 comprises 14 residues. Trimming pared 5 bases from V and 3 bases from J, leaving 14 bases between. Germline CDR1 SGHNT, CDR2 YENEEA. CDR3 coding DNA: TGTGCCAGCAGCCAGGGCGCGGCCTTCTACGAGCAGTACTTC. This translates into CASSQGAAFYEQYF.

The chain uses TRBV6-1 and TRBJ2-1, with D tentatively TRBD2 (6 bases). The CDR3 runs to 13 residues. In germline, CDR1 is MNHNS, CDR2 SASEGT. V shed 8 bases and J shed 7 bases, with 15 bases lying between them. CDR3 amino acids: CASQIGGVNEQFF. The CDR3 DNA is TGTGCCAGCCAAATAGGAGGGGTTAATGAGCAGTTCTTC.

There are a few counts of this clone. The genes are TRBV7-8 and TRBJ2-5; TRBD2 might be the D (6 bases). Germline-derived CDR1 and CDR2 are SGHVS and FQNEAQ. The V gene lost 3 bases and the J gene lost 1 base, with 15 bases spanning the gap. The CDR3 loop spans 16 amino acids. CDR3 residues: CASSFRGTVPQETQYF. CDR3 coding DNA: TGTGCCAGCAGCTTCCGCGGGACGGTTCCCCAAGAGACCCAGTACTTC. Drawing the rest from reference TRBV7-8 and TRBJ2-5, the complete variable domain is GAGVSQSPRYKVAKRGQDVALRCDPISGHVSLFWYQQALGQGPEFLTYFQNEAQLDKSGLPSDRFFAERPEGSVSTLKIQRTQQEDSAVYLCASSFRGTVPQETQYFGPGTRLLVL.

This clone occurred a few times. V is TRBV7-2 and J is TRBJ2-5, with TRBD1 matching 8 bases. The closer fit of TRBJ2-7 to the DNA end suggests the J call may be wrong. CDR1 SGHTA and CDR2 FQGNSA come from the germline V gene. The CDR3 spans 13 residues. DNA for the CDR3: TGTGCCAGCAGCCCTGACAGGGGCCGCGAGCAGTACTTC. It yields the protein CASSPDRGREQYF.

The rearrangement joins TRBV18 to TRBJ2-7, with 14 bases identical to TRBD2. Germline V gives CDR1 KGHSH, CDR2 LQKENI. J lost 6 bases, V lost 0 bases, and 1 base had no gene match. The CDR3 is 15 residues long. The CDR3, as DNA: TGTGCCAGCTCACCACCCGGACTAGCGGGGGGCGAGCAGTACTTC. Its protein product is CASSPPGLAGGEQYF. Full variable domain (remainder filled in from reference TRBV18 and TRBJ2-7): NAGVMQNPRHLVRRRGQEARLRCSPMKGHSHVYWYRQLPEEGLKFMVYLQKENIIDESGMPKERFSAEFPKEGPSILRIQQVVRGDSAAYFCASSPPGLAGGEQYFGPGTRLTVT.

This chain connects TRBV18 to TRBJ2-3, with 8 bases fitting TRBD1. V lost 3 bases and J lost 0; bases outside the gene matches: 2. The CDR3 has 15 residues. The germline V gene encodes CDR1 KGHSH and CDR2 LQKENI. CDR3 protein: CASSPRQGSTDTQYF. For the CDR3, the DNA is TGTGCCAGCTCACCTCGACAGGGGAGCACAGATACGCAGTATTTT. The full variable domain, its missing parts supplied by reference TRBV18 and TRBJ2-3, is NAGVMQNPRHLVRRRGQEARLRCSPMKGHSHVYWYRQLPEEGLKFMVYLQKENIIDESGMPKERFSAEFPKEGPSILRIQQVVRGDSAAYFCASSPRQGSTDTQYFGPGTRLTVL.

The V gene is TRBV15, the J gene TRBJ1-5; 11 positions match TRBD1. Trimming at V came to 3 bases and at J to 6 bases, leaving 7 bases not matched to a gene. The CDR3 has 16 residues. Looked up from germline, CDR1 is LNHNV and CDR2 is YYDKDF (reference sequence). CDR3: CATSRTGTGGSQPQHF. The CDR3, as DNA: TGTGCCACCAGCAGGACGGGGACAGGGGGTAGTCAGCCCCAGCATTTT. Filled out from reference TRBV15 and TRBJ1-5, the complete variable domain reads DAMVIQNPRYQVTQFGKPVTLSCSQTLNHNVMYWYQQKSSQAPKLLFHYYDKDFNNEADTPDNFQSRRPNTSFCFLDIRSPGLGDTAMYLCATSRTGTGGSQPQHFGDGTRLSIL.

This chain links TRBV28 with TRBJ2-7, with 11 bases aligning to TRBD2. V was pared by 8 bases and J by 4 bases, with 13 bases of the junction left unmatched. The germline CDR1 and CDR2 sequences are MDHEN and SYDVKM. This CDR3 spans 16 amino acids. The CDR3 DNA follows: TGTGCCAGCTTACTCCTAGCGGGGGGTTTGTTGTACGAGCAGTACTTC. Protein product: CASLLLAGGLLYEQYF.

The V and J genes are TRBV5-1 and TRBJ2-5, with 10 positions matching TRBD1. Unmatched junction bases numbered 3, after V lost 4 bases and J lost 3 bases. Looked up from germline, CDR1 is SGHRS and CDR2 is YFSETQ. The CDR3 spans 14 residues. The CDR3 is CASSRGTGEETQYF. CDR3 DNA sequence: TGCGCCAGCAGCCGTGGGACAGGGGAAGAGACCCAGTACTTC.

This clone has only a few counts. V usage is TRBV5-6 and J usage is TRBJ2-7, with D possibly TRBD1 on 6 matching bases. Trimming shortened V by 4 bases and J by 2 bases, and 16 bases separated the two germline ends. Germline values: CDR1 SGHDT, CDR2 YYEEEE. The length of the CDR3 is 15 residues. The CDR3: CASSGRGGPPYEQYF. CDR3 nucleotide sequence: TGTGCCAGCAGCGGCAGGGGTGGGCCCCCCTACGAGCAGTACTTC.

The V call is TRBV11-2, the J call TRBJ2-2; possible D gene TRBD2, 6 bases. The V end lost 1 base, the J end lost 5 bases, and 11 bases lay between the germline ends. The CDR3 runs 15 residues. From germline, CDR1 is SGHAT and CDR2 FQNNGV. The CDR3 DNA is TGTGCCAGCAGCTTAGCTGGGGGGAATACCGGGGAGCTGTTTTTT. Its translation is CASSLAGGNTGELFF.